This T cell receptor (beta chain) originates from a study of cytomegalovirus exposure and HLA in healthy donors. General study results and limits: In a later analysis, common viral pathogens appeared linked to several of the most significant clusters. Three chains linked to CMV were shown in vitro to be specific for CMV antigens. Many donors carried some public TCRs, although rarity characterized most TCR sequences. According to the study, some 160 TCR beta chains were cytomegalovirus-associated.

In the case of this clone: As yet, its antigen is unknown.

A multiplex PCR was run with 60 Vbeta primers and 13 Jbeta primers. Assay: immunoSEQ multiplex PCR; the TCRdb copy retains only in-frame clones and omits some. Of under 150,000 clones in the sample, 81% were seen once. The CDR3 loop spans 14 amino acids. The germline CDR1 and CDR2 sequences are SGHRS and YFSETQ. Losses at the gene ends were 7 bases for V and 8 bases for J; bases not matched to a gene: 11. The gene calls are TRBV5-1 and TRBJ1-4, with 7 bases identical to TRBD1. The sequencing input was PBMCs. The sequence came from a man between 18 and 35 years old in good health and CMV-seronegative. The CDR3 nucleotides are TGCGCCAGCCTACAGGGGCCCGGATCCGAAAAACTGTTTTTT. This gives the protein CASLQGPGSEKLFF.